These 15 T cell receptor beta chains were sequenced from one sample in a study of long-term antiretroviral therapy in people with HIV. It was version v3.0 of the immunoSEQ assay that was run at survey level. Libraries were prepared by immunoSEQ multiplex PCR; TCRdb keeps only in-frame clonotypes and omits some of them. The table includes about 22,000 clones, approximately 84% detected once. This material consisted of unsorted PBMCs, taken roughly 5.7 years after starting antiretroviral therapy. The receptors come from a young man with HIV.

J is TRBJ1-2 and V is TRBV4-1; 8 nucleotides agree with TRBD1. Germline V CDR1 and CDR2: MGHRA, YSYEKL. The CDR3 has 15 amino acids. The V and J ends lost 1 base and 8 bases, in that order; junction bases with no gene match: 9. This CDR3 reads CASSQVVRGRGGYTF. DNA of the CDR3: TGCGCCAGCAGCCAAGTAGTCAGGGGGCGTGGAGGCTACACCTTC.

V is TRBV4-3 and J is TRBJ1-5; 8 positions match TRBD1. This CDR3 has 15 amino acids. V shed 2 bases and J 6 bases; nucleotides not matched to a gene: 6. From germline, CDR1 is LGHNA and CDR2 YSLEER. The CDR3 spells CASSQQTGASQPQHF. CDR3 in DNA: TGCGCCAGCAGCCAACAGACAGGGGCGAGTCAGCCCCAGCATTTT.

This chain links TRBV9 with TRBJ1-5; TRBD1 is a possible D gene (6 bases). Trimming shortened V by 3 bases and J by 3 bases, and 10 bases separated the two germline ends. CDR1 and CDR2 from the germline V gene are SGDLS and YYNGEE. CDR3 length equals 14 residues. CDR3 DNA sequence: TGTGCCAGCAGCGAACGGGACACCAATCAGCCCCAGCATTTT. It yields the protein CASSERDTNQPQHF. Drawing the rest from reference TRBV9 and TRBJ1-5, the complete variable domain is DSGVTQTPKHLITATGQRVTLRCSPRSGDLSVYWYQQSLDQGLQFLIQYYNGEERAKGNILERFSAQQFPDLHSELNLSSLELGDSALYFCASSERDTNQPQHFGDGTRLSIL.

The CDR3 DNA is TGTGCCAGCAGCCTCCGGGACTTGACGGGGGAGCAGTTCTTC. Residues: CASSLRDLTGEQFF. V and J are TRBV7-8 and TRBJ2-1; TRBD2 is a possible D gene (6 bases). The CDR3 is made up of 14 amino acids. Germline-derived CDR1 and CDR2 are SGHVS and FQNEAQ. With 5 bases removed from V and 10 bases from J, the gap between germline ends came to 18 bases.

The chain links TRBV27 to TRBJ1-3; possibly TRBD1 for D (5 bases). Trimming took off 5 bases at V and 0 bases at J, with 11 bases between the two ends. Germline V gene lookup returns CDR1 MNHEY and CDR2 SMNVEV (reference sequence). The CDR3 runs 15 residues. The CDR3 is CASSELQDSGNTIYF. The CDR3 coding sequence is TGTGCCAGCAGTGAACTACAGGACTCTGGAAACACCATATATTTT.

This clone has a single count. CDR3 nucleotide sequence: TGTGCCAGTAGTGCCCAGGGGGCGTCGGGAAACACCATATATTTT. Amino acid sequence: CASSAQGASGNTIYF. The chain carries TRBV19 and TRBJ1-3, with 8 bases aligning to TRBD1. The V gene end was trimmed by 5 bases and the J gene end by 4 bases; junction bases not matched to a gene: 7. This CDR3 contains 15 residues. Germline V gene sequence: CDR1 LNHDA, CDR2 SQIVND (reference sequence).

The chain joins TRBV5-4 to TRBJ2-7; D might be TRBD2 (5 bases). Trimming left V 5 bases short and J 0 bases short, with 9 bases between. Germline V CDR1 and CDR2: SGHNT, YYREEE (reference sequence). CDR3 length: 13 amino acids. The CDR3 sequence: CASRDWSSYEQYF. CDR3 sequence (DNA): TGTGCCAGCAGGGACTGGAGCTCCTACGAGCAGTACTTC.

This chain links TRBV29-1 with TRBJ2-1; 8 bases fit TRBD1. The CDR3 sequence is 15 residues long. The germline V gene encodes CDR1 SQVTM and CDR2 ANQGSEA. V was pared by 8 bases and J by 4 bases, with 13 bases of the junction left unmatched. The CDR3 coding sequence is TGCAGCCTGCAGGGGGCGCAGAGATTATACAATGAGCAGTTCTTC. Protein sequence: CSLQGAQRLYNEQFF.

This chain's CDR3 is CASTSSGNTIYF. The CDR3, as DNA: TGTGCCAGCACCTCCTCTGGAAACACCATATATTTT. This sequence joins TRBV6-5 and TRBJ1-3; no definite D call. V gave up 7 bases and J gave up 0 bases, with 4 bases separating them. The CDR3 is 12 amino acids. Germline lookup yields CDR1 MNHEY and CDR2 SVGAGI.

The chain has TRBV4-2 and TRBJ1-1; D remains unclear. The germline V and J ends were trimmed by 3 bases and 4 bases, with 21 bases remaining between them. The CDR3 totals 17 residues. Germline CDR1 and CDR2: LGHNA and YNFKEQ. The CDR3 DNA sequence: TGTGCCAGCAGCCAGGAGGTCATGGGTGTCAAGCGCACTGAAGCTTTCTTT. Translated, it gives CASSQEVMGVKRTEAFF.

The V call is TRBV7-2, the J call TRBJ2-7, with D hard to call. V lost 3 bases, J lost 3 bases, and 9 bases lay in between. From germline, CDR1 is SGHTA and CDR2 FQGNSA. CDR3 length: 13 residues. The chain's CDR3 is CASSLNSVYEQYF. CDR3 nucleotides: TGTGCCAGCAGCTTGAACAGCGTCTACGAGCAGTACTTC.

The rearrangement joins TRBV30 to TRBJ2-3; 9 bases map to TRBD2. V was clipped by 3 bases and J by 3 bases; unmatched bases: 1. The CDR3 loop spans 13 amino acids. Germline V gives CDR1 GTSNPN, CDR2 SVGIG (reference sequence). CDR3 region: CAWRLAGTDTQYF. The CDR3 DNA follows: TGTGCCTGGAGGCTAGCGGGGACAGATACGCAGTATTTT.

The chain carries TRBV5-4 and TRBJ2-1; D perhaps matches TRBD2 (5 bases). This CDR3 spans 16 amino acids. The germline gives CDR1 SGHNT, CDR2 YYREEE (reference sequence). V lost 2 bases, J lost 12 bases, and 24 bases lay in between. The CDR3 DNA sequence: TGTGCCAGCAGCTTTCCAGAGGGCCTAGACTCGGTACGGCAGTTCTTC. Translated, it gives CASSFPEGLDSVRQFF.

The chain links TRBV4-1 to TRBJ1-4; D call uncertain. There are 17 residues in the CDR3. Germline CDR1 MGHRA, CDR2 YSYEKL. With 2 bases removed from V and 3 bases from J, the gap between germline ends came to 16 bases. The CDR3 nucleotides are TGCGCCAGCAGCCAAATCTCCGGCCGCGGCTCTAATGAAAAACTGTTTTTT. It encodes CASSQISGRGSNEKLFF.

The rearrangement joins TRBV18 to TRBJ1-3; maybe TRBD1 (5 bases). The CDR3 spans 17 residues. The V end was cut by 3 bases, the J end by 0 bases, with 15 bases between. Germline CDR1 reads KGHSH; CDR2 reads LQKENI. CDR3 nucleotides: TGTGCCAGCTCACCTGCAGGAGGGGACCACTCTGGAAACACCATATATTTT. Encoded protein: CASSPAGGDHSGNTIYF.